The 22 T cell receptor beta chains below all came from one sample that was sequenced in a study of blood T cell repertoires in COVID-19. The assay was immunoSEQ multiplex PCR, and TCRdb's table has in-frame clones only and misses some. This sample has about 120,000 clones, with approximately 84% found just once. Sequenced input: peripheral blood. Receptors originate from a woman aged 35 to 49 with acute or convalescent COVID-19.

The rearrangement joins TRBV29-1 to TRBJ2-3; TRBD2 is a possible D gene (5 bases). The CDR3 extends over 13 amino acids. Germline V CDR1 and CDR2: SQVTM, ANQGSEA. V lost 6 bases, J lost 5 bases, and 15 bases lay in between. The CDR3 nucleotides are TGCAGCGTACTGAGGGAAATGGTAGATACGCAGTATTTT. This encodes CSVLREMVDTQYF.

This clone was counted between two and nine times. The CDR3 here is CASSLGPGNYGYTF. The CDR3 DNA reads TGCGCCAGCAGCTTGGGCCCAGGCAACTATGGCTACACCTTC. V usage is TRBV5-1 and J usage is TRBJ1-2; D ambiguous. The CDR3 consists of 14 residues. Germline loops: CDR1 SGHRS, CDR2 YFSETQ. Trimming stripped 0 bases from V and 2 bases from J, with 8 bases between.

The J gene is TRBJ2-7, the V gene TRBV30, with a weak D call TRBD1 (6 bases). Trimming removed 4 bases at V and 2 bases at J, with 15 bases between. The CDR3 length is 14 residues. In germline, CDR1 is GTSNPN, CDR2 SVGIG (reference sequence). In DNA, the CDR3 is TGTGCCTGGAAAACGGGACAAACGGCCTACGAGCAGTACTTC. Translation gives CAWKTGQTAYEQYF.

CDR3 DNA sequence: TGTGCCAGCAGCCGCACCCAGGGACTAGCGGGGGGTGTAACTAGCACAGATACGCAGTATTTT. Translation gives CASSRTQGLAGGVTSTDTQYF. The chain carries TRBV4-2 and TRBJ2-3; 15 nucleotides line up with TRBD2. Germline V gene data show CDR1 as LGHNA and CDR2 as YNFKEQ. The J segment lost 0 bases and the V segment lost 4 bases, leaving 14 bases of the junction unmatched. The length of the CDR3 is 21 residues.

The chain uses TRBV7-6 and TRBJ2-3; 10 bases match TRBD2. CDR3 length equals 18 residues. In germline, CDR1 is SGHVS, CDR2 FNYEAQ. With 4 bases clipped from V and 0 bases from J, the junction kept 10 bases outside the gene matches. DNA of the CDR3: TGTGCCAGCAGCTCTTACCTCGCTAGCGGGGGTAGCACAGATACGCAGTATTTT. This encodes CASSSYLASGGSTDTQYF.

This chain uses TRBV19 with TRBJ2-1; 9 nucleotides agree with TRBD1. CDR1 and CDR2 from the germline V gene are LNHDA and SQIVND (reference sequence). Trimming removed 5 bases from V and 9 bases from J; junction bases left unmatched: 8. The CDR3 spans 14 residues. CDR3 residues: CASSSSGQGGEQFF. The DNA for the CDR3 is TGTGCCAGTAGTTCCTCGGGACAGGGTGGTGAGCAGTTCTTC.

The chain carries TRBV2 and TRBJ1-3, with a possible D match to TRBD1 (5 bases). Trimming stripped 7 bases from V and 4 bases from J, with 11 bases between. The CDR3 runs to 13 residues. Per germline, CDR1 SNHLY and CDR2 FYNNEI. The CDR3 DNA sequence: TGTGCCAGCATGGGGGGATTAGGAAACACCATATATTTT. Translating gives CASMGGLGNTIYF.

The V gene is TRBV6-5, the J gene TRBJ2-1, with a tentative D call TRBD1 (7 bases). The CDR3 has 12 amino acids. V lost 4 bases, J lost 9 bases, and 10 bases lay in between. CDR1 and CDR2 from the germline V gene are MNHEY and SVGAGI. For the CDR3, the DNA is TGTGCCAGCAGTTCCCAGGGGGGTGAGCAGTTCTTC. Protein product: CASSSQGGEQFF.

The chain carries TRBV28 and TRBJ1-2; the match to TRBD1 covers 7 bases. Germline V lookup: CDR1 MDHEN, CDR2 SYDVKM. Trimming cost V 2 bases and J 4 bases; bases outside gene matches: 7. This CDR3 region has 15 residues. CDR3 sequence (DNA): TGTGCCAGCAGTTTAGGAGGGGGCCTTATCTATGGCTACACCTTC. Translation gives CASSLGGGLIYGYTF.

The V and J genes are TRBV5-6 and TRBJ2-1; D is undetermined. Germline lookup yields CDR1 SGHDT and CDR2 YYEEEE. Trimming shortened V by 4 bases and J by 2 bases, and 19 bases separated the two germline ends. This CDR3 spans 17 amino acids. CDR3 in amino acids: CASSPSLRLHAYNEQFF. For the CDR3, the DNA is TGTGCCAGCAGCCCCAGCCTCCGACTGCATGCCTACAATGAGCAGTTCTTC.

The genes are TRBV11-3 and TRBJ2-1; 9 bases agree with TRBD2. The germline CDR1 and CDR2 sequences are SGHNT and YENEEA. The CDR3 covers 16 residues. Unmatched junction bases numbered 12, after V lost 3 bases and J lost 9 bases. In DNA, the CDR3 is TGTGCCAGCAGCTTGACTACGGGACTAGCAAGCGGTGAGCAGTTCTTC. Translated, it gives CASSLTTGLASGEQFF. The full variable domain, rest sourced from reference TRBV11-3 and TRBJ2-1, is EAGVVQSPRYKIIEKKQPVAFWCNPISGHNTLYWYLQNLGQGPELLIRYENEEAVDDSQLPKDRFSAERLKGVDSTLKIQPAELGDSAVYLCASSLTTGLASGEQFFGPGTRLTVL.

CDR3 protein: CASNRGITNEKLFF. The DNA of the CDR3 is TGTGCCAGCAATAGGGGTATAACTAATGAAAAACTGTTTTTT. The rearrangement uses TRBV2 and TRBJ1-4; D is possibly TRBD1 (5 bases). The CDR3 contains 14 residues. Per germline, CDR1 SNHLY and CDR2 FYNNEI. V dropped 7 bases and J dropped 1 base, with 10 bases sitting between them.

The chain couples TRBV4-1 to TRBJ2-7, with 11 bases identical to TRBD2. Trimming removed 1 base from V and 0 bases from J; junction bases left unmatched: 2. Germline loops: CDR1 MGHRA, CDR2 YSYEKL. CDR3 length: 16 amino acids. As DNA, the CDR3 is TGCGCCAGCAGCCAAGCTAGCGGGGGGAGCTCCTACGAGCAGTACTTC. This gives the protein CASSQASGGSSYEQYF.

The rearrangement links TRBV30 to TRBJ1-4, with a tentative D call TRBD1 (5 bases). Trimming removed 0 bases at V and 5 bases at J, with 10 bases between. Germline values: CDR1 GTSNPN, CDR2 SVGIG (reference sequence). This CDR3 is built from 14 residues. The CDR3 sequence is CAWSVGGSNEKLFF. The CDR3 DNA is TGTGCCTGGAGTGTTGGGGGGAGCAATGAAAAACTGTTTTTT.

This clone was recorded only once. The chain is built from TRBV30 and TRBJ2-3; 7 positions match TRBD1. Germline CDR1 and CDR2: GTSNPN and SVGIG (reference sequence). The trim removed 2 bases at V and 6 bases at J, leaving 5 bases unmatched. There are 13 residues in the CDR3. CDR3 in amino acids: CAWSTGAGDTQYF. CDR3 bases: TGTGCCTGGAGTACAGGGGCCGGGGATACGCAGTATTTT.

The chain is built from TRBV5-5 and TRBJ2-3; 7 bases line up with TRBD1. Per germline, CDR1 SGHKS and CDR2 YYEKEE (reference sequence). The V and J ends lost 4 bases and 5 bases, in that order; junction bases with no gene match: 16. CDR3 length: 17 amino acids. CDR3 sequence: CASSRTLTGLRGDTQYF. Here the CDR3 DNA reads TGTGCCAGCAGCCGAACCCTGACAGGGTTGAGGGGAGATACGCAGTATTTT.

The chain uses TRBV28 and TRBJ1-5; D ambiguous. With 3 bases removed from V and 6 bases from J, the gap between germline ends came to 6 bases. CDR3 size: 12 residues. Germline values: CDR1 MDHEN, CDR2 SYDVKM. CDR3 bases: TGTGCCAGCAGTTTCTGGGCTCAGCCCCAGCATTTT. This encodes CASSFWAQPQHF. Based on the CDR3 plus reference TRBV28 and TRBJ1-5, the full variable domain is DVKVTQSSRYLVKRTGEKVFLECVQDMDHENMFWYRQDPGLGLRLIYFSYDVKMKEKGDIPEGYSVSREKKERFSLILESASTNQTSMYLCASSFWAQPQHFGDGTRLSIL.

The chain has TRBV6-5 and TRBJ2-7; 11 nucleotides align to TRBD1. CDR1 MNHEY and CDR2 SVGAGI come from the germline V gene. The CDR3 length is 14 residues. J gave up 4 bases and V 10 bases, and 9 bases lay outside the gene matches. CDR3 nucleotides: TGTGCCATCTACAGAGGACAGGGGGCATACGAGCAGTACTTC. Translation gives CAIYRGQGAYEQYF.

V usage is TRBV7-9 and J usage is TRBJ1-5; a weak D match, TRBD1 (6 bases). V was clipped by 5 bases and J by 5 bases, with 13 bases between them. Germline V gives CDR1 SEHNR, CDR2 FQNEAQ (reference sequence). The CDR3 spans 14 residues. The CDR3 spells CASSPDRSYQPQHF. The CDR3 nucleotides read TGTGCCAGCAGCCCTGACAGGTCTTATCAGCCCCAGCATTTT.

J is TRBJ1-1 and V is TRBV11-3, with TRBD1 matching 12 bases. The CDR3 is 18 residues long. V was pared by 6 bases and J by 2 bases, with 13 bases of the junction left unmatched. Germline CDR1 is SGHNT and CDR2 is YENEEA. CDR3 sequence: CASRNNGTGGFVNTEAFF. The CDR3 nucleotides are TGTGCCAGCAGAAATAACGGGACAGGGGGCTTCGTAAACACTGAAGCTTTCTTT. Using reference TRBV11-3 and TRBJ1-1 for the parts outside the CDR3, the full variable domain is EAGVVQSPRYKIIEKKQPVAFWCNPISGHNTLYWYLQNLGQGPELLIRYENEEAVDDSQLPKDRFSAERLKGVDSTLKIQPAELGDSAVYLCASRNNGTGGFVNTEAFFGQGTRLTVV.

This sequence joins TRBV15 and TRBJ2-7; D is undetermined. The CDR3 covers 15 residues. In germline, CDR1 is LNHNV, CDR2 YYDKDF (reference sequence). Trimming took off 0 bases at V and 1 base at J, with 10 bases between the two ends. The CDR3: CATSRDLAESYEQYF. DNA of the CDR3: TGTGCCACCAGCAGAGATTTGGCGGAATCCTACGAGCAGTACTTC.

This sequence joins TRBV7-3 and TRBJ2-2; possible D gene TRBD2, 5 bases. With 5 bases removed from V and 5 bases from J, the gap between germline ends came to 9 bases. This CDR3 spans 13 amino acids. Germline CDR1 SGHTA, CDR2 FQGTGA. CDR3: CASSPIATGELFF. The CDR3 coding sequence is TGTGCCAGCAGCCCTATAGCGACCGGGGAGCTGTTTTTT.